Following are 10 T cell receptor beta chains from one sample sequenced in a study of blood T cell repertoires in COVID-19. Measured with immunoSEQ multiplex PCR; TCRdb has only the in-frame clones, and not every one. This table has roughly 150,000 clones, 80% to 90% appearing once. Sequencing was performed on peripheral blood. Receptors were obtained from a middle-aged woman with acute or convalescent COVID-19.

The CDR3 DNA is TGCAGCGTTCAGGGACTAGCGGGAGAAGCGGGCTCATACAATGAGCAGTTCTTC. Translation: CSVQGLAGEAGSYNEQFF. The V gene is TRBV29-1, the J gene TRBJ2-1; TRBD2 matches at 14 bases. Germline assignment: CDR1 SQVTM and CDR2 ANQGSEA. The J segment lost 4 bases and the V segment lost 5 bases, leaving 13 bases of the junction unmatched. The CDR3 is 18 residues long.

The chain has TRBV28 and TRBJ2-7; perhaps TRBD1 as D (5 bases). The CDR3 loop spans 14 amino acids. CDR1 MDHEN and CDR2 SYDVKM come from the germline V gene. V lost 3 bases to trimming and J lost 2 bases, with 11 bases between them. The CDR3 nucleotides read TGTGCCAGCAGTTTGGGTGACAGTACCTACGAGCAGTACTTC. This gives the protein CASSLGDSTYEQYF.

J is TRBJ1-6 and V is TRBV7-9, with D unclear. V lost 5 bases and J lost 6, with 20 bases in between. Germline V lookup: CDR1 SEHNR, CDR2 FQNEAQ (reference sequence). The length of the CDR3 is 17 residues. In DNA, the CDR3 is TGTGCCAGCAGCGGTACTTCGACGGTCAGGCTTAATTCACCCCTCCACTTT. Translating it yields CASSGTSTVRLNSPLHF.

The genes are TRBV3-1 (or the pseudogene TRBV3-2) and TRBJ2-6; D unresolved. This CDR3 region has 18 residues. Germline V gene lookup returns CDR1 LGHDT and CDR2 YNNKEL (reference sequence). V dropped 1 base and J dropped 0 bases, with 13 bases sitting between them. The CDR3 loop is CASSQARILSSGANVLTF. The DNA of the CDR3 is TGTGCCAGCAGCCAAGCCAGAATCTTAAGCTCTGGGGCCAACGTCCTGACTTTC.

CDR3 in amino acids: CASKGGATGELFF. CDR3 in DNA: TGTGCCAGCAAGGGGGGGGCCACCGGGGAGCTGTTTTTT. The chain joins TRBV28 to TRBJ2-2, with D tentatively TRBD2 (7 bases). V was shortened by 7 bases and J by 4 bases, with 10 bases between the two germline ends. The CDR3 is 13 residues long. CDR1 MDHEN and CDR2 SYDVKM come from the germline V gene.

The rearrangement links TRBV5-1 to TRBJ2-1; weak D call: TRBD2 (6 bases). The V gene's germline CDR1 is SGHRS and CDR2 YFSETQ. This CDR3 has 16 residues. With 4 bases removed from V and 0 bases from J, the gap between germline ends came to 14 bases. CDR3 in amino acids: CASSDPGGSSYNEQFF. DNA for the CDR3: TGCGCCAGCAGCGACCCTGGGGGGTCCTCCTACAATGAGCAGTTCTTC.

The chain employs TRBV6-1 and TRBJ2-1; 9 positions match TRBD1. The junction had 7 bases not matched to a gene; V was cut back by 2 bases and J by 14 bases. This CDR3 is 13 amino acids long. CDR1 is MNHNS, CDR2 SASEGT, per germline. The CDR3 nucleotides read TGTGCCAGCAGTGAAAACACAGGGGGCGTGAAGTTCTTC. Residues: CASSENTGGVKFF.

This sequence joins TRBV2 and TRBJ2-2, with 8 bases aligning to TRBD1. V lost 6 bases to trimming and J lost 2 bases; unmatched junction nucleotides: 5. The V gene's germline CDR1 is SNHLY and CDR2 FYNNEI. CDR3 length equals 15 residues. CDR3 nucleotide sequence: TGTGCCAGCAGATCAGGGGGCCGTAACACCGGGGAGCTGTTTTTT. It codes for CASRSGGRNTGELFF.

The chain has TRBV9 and TRBJ1-4; 7 bases are a match to TRBD1. The CDR3 is 16 amino acids. Per the germline V gene, CDR1 is SGDLS and CDR2 is YYNGEE. Trimming took 0 bases from V and 6 from J; bases not matched to a gene: 8. The CDR3 loop is CASSVEGGDSDEKLFF. CDR3 DNA: TGTGCCAGCAGCGTAGAGGGTGGGGACAGTGATGAAAAACTGTTTTTT.

In this sample, this clone turned up once. The CDR3 bases are TGTGCCAGCAGCCCGCCGGGACACAGAAACACTGAAGCTTTCTTT. Translation: CASSPPGHRNTEAFF. The chain links TRBV7-9 to TRBJ1-1, with D maybe TRBD1 (6 bases). The CDR3 is 15 amino acids. Germline CDR1 reads SEHNR; CDR2 reads FQNEAQ (reference sequence). Trimming stripped 5 bases from V and 2 bases from J, with 15 bases between. Full variable domain (rest looked up from reference TRBV7-9 and TRBJ1-1): DTGVSQNPRHKITKRGQNVTFRCDPISEHNRLYWYRQTLGQGPEFLTYFQNEAQLEKSRLLSDRFSAERPKGSFSTLEIQRTEQGDSAMYLCASSPPGHRNTEAFFGQGTRLTVV.